These 9 T cell receptor beta chains came from one sample sequenced in a study of blood T cell repertoires in COVID-19. Clones were sequenced by immunoSEQ multiplex PCR, and TCRdb holds only the in-frame ones, with some missing. The table has roughly 140,000 clones, approximately 80% seen once. What was sequenced was peripheral blood. Receptors originate from a woman of 80 years or more with acute or convalescent COVID-19.

This clone appeared a few times. The V call is TRBV18, the J call TRBJ1-5, with D possibly being TRBD1 (5 bases). Germline assignment: CDR1 KGHSH and CDR2 LQKENI. The CDR3 covers 14 residues. V was shortened by 2 bases and J by 2 bases, with 7 bases between the two germline ends. CDR3 loop: CASSPGAGNQPQHF. CDR3 DNA sequence: TGTGCCAGCTCACCAGGGGCCGGCAATCAGCCCCAGCATTTT.

The chain has TRBV6-1 and TRBJ2-3; tentative D call: TRBD2 (5 bases). The V gene lost 2 bases and the J gene lost 2 bases, with 14 bases spanning the gap. Germline values: CDR1 MNHNS, CDR2 SASEGT. The CDR3 extends over 16 amino acids. CDR3: CASSELAGDPTDTQYF. The CDR3 bases are TGTGCCAGCAGTGAACTTGCGGGCGACCCCACAGATACGCAGTATTTT.

J is TRBJ1-2 and V is TRBV5-1; 9 bases fit TRBD1. V lost 4 bases and J lost 7; bases outside the gene matches: 11. This CDR3 is 15 amino acids long. Germline V gene data show CDR1 as SGHRS and CDR2 as YFSETQ. CDR3 region: CASSALTGQGGGYTF. For the CDR3, the DNA is TGCGCCAGCAGCGCCCTAACGGGACAGGGTGGTGGCTACACCTTC.

This rearrangement joins TRBV20-1 to TRBJ2-3, with D unresolved. The CDR3 is 14 residues long. V was cut by 3 bases and J by 2 bases, with 12 bases left in between. The germline V gene encodes CDR1 DFQATT and CDR2 SNEGSKA (reference sequence). The CDR3 coding sequence is TGCAGTGCTAGTGTCCTACTTGACACAGATACGCAGTATTTT. Its protein product is CSASVLLDTDTQYF.

This clone was observed once. The chain links TRBV19 to TRBJ1-1, with TRBD1 identical over 9 bases. The CDR3 has 13 amino acids. V shed 3 bases and J 5 bases; nucleotides not matched to a gene: 1. The V gene's germline CDR1 is LNHDA and CDR2 SQIVND (reference sequence). CDR3: CASSMTGGTEAFF. The DNA for the CDR3 is TGTGCCAGTAGTATGACAGGGGGTACTGAAGCTTTCTTT.

V gene TRBV7-2 combines with J gene TRBJ1-5, with TRBD1 matching over 8 bases. Germline V CDR1 and CDR2: SGHTA, FQGNSA. V trimming: 3 bases; J trimming: 0 bases; junction bases outside the gene matches: 4. The CDR3 is 16 residues long. CDR3 nucleotide sequence: TGTGCCAGCAGCTTCCAGGGGGCTAGTAGCAATCAGCCCCAGCATTTT. Translated, it gives CASSFQGASSNQPQHF.

This chain links TRBV10-3 with TRBJ1-5, with 8 nucleotides matching TRBD1. V dropped 1 base and J dropped 1; count of bases not matched to a gene: 3. There are 16 residues in the CDR3. Germline-derived CDR1 and CDR2 are ENHRY and SYGVKD. The CDR3 DNA sequence: TGTGCCATCAGTGAGTTTGGACAGGGCAGCAATCAGCCCCAGCATTTT. It yields the protein CAISEFGQGSNQPQHF.

The chain employs TRBV18 and TRBJ2-3; tentatively, D is TRBD1 (6 bases). The CDR3 has 15 amino acids. V was trimmed by 4 bases and J by 0 bases, leaving 11 bases between them. Germline-derived CDR1 and CDR2 are KGHSH and LQKENI. The CDR3 reads CASSLSGQSTDTQYF. The CDR3 DNA follows: TGTGCCAGCTCACTATCGGGACAAAGCACAGATACGCAGTATTTT.

The rearrangement joins TRBV6-5 to TRBJ2-3; a possible D gene is TRBD1 (6 bases). The germline V and J ends were trimmed by 7 bases and 0 bases, with 11 bases remaining between them. CDR1 and CDR2 (germline): MNHEY, SVGAGI. The CDR3 runs to 14 residues. DNA of the CDR3: TGTGCCAGCAATAACCAGGGGAGCACAGATACGCAGTATTTT. Residues: CASNNQGSTDTQYF.